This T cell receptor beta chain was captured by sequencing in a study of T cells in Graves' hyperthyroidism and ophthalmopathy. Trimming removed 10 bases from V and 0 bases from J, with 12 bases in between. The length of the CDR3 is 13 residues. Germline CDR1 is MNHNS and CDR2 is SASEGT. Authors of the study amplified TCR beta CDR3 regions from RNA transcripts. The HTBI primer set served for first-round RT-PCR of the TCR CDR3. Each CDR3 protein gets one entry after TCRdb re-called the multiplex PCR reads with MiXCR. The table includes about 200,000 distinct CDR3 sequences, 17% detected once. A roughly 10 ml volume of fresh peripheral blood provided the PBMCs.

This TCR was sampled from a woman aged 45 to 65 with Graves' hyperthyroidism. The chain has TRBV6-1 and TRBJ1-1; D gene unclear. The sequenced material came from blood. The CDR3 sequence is CANTREMNTEAFF. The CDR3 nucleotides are TGTGCCAATACCCGGGAGATGAACACTGAAGCTTTCTTT.